This T cell receptor beta chain appears in the sequencing data of a study of OX40 agonist ivuxolimab in advanced cancers. Clones were sequenced by immunoSEQ multiplex PCR, and TCRdb holds only the in-frame ones, with some missing. Among around 70,000 clones listed, 65% to 85% were seen once. Germline assignment: CDR1 SGHNT and CDR2 YYREEE (reference sequence). This CDR3 comprises 12 residues. Trimming took off 7 bases at V and 8 bases at J, with 12 bases between the two ends. The chain joins TRBV5-4 to TRBJ1-4; D call uncertain. The receptor's source is an adult with an advanced solid tumor such as melanoma, head and neck, liver or kidney cancer. Material: CD4+ or CD8+ T cells sorted from blood, obtained in a trial of the OX40 agonist ivuxolimab. CDR3 loop: CASSLRGEKLFF. DNA for the CDR3: TGTGCCAGCTCGCTCCGGGGAGAAAAACTGTTTTTT. Full variable domain (missing parts from reference TRBV5-4 and TRBJ1-4): ETGVTQSPTHLIKTRGQQVTLRCSSQSGHNTVSWYQQALGQGPQFIFQYYREEENGRGNFPPRFSGLQFPNYSSELNVNALELDDSALYLCASSLRGEKLFFGSGTQLSVL.